This T cell receptor (beta chain) derives from a study of molecular identifiers for immune sequencing clone quantification. Per the germline V gene, CDR1 is SGDLS and CDR2 is YYNGEE. The CDR3 totals 14 residues. Trimming took off 0 bases at V and 6 bases at J, with 9 bases between the two ends. TCRdb reprocessed the PCR reads with MiXCR, giving one entry per CDR3 protein. This repertoire shows under 600,000 distinct CDR3 sequences, about a fifth found once; its top ten account for around 0.86%. This clonotype was seen repeatedly, ten times or more. This TCR came from a human donor in good health. Some libraries in this study had Jurkat cell RNA spiked in. This chain uses TRBV9 with TRBJ2-2; D gene uncertain. The sequenced material came from naive CD8+ T cells from blood, with Jurkat cell RNA spiked in. Subset of the sample: FACS-sorted CD8+CD4-CCR7+CD45RA+ naive T cells. CDR3 sequence: CASSVDGGSGELFF. CDR3 sequence (DNA): TGTGCCAGCAGCGTAGATGGCGGATCCGGGGAGCTGTTTTTT. The full variable domain, completed using reference TRBV9 and TRBJ2-2, is DSGVTQTPKHLITATGQRVTLRCSPRSGDLSVYWYQQSLDQGLQFLIQYYNGEERAKGNILERFSAQQFPDLHSELNLSSLELGDSALYFCASSVDGGSGELFFGEGSRLTVL.